This record concerns one T cell receptor beta chain sequence. The antigen remains undetermined. By quantitative 5'-RACE with molecular barcodes, the TCR beta libraries were made. TCRdb processed the 5' RACE reads anew with MiXCR; each CDR3 protein has one entry. The sample contains more than 250,000 distinct CDR3 sequences, roughly 8% of which appear only once. This specimen belongs to a study of CD8 T cells in ankylosing spondylitis. General study points: According to the report, clones linked to the disease were significantly enriched in matched synovial fluid samples taken from ankylosing spondylitis patients. Seemingly characteristic of ankylosing spondylitis blood was a TCR beta motif consisting of several highly homologous variants. With a CD8+ phenotype, disease-linked clones were relatively rare in peripheral blood. Earlier work had already found some motif variants in reactive arthritis synovial fluid and blood.

This CDR3 has 14 residues. Trimming removed 2 bases from V and 7 bases from J, with 12 bases in between. The germline gives CDR1 MNHNS, CDR2 SASEGT. The receptor's source is a male donor with ankylosing spondylitis. The sample taken for sequencing was blood, either unsorted or a sorted T cell fraction (not recorded which). The rearrangement uses TRBV6-1 and TRBJ1-3; no reliable D call. The CDR3 nucleotides are TGTGCCAGCAGTGAAAGTTCCCTCGGGAACACCATATATTTT. Protein sequence: CASSESSLGNTIYF.